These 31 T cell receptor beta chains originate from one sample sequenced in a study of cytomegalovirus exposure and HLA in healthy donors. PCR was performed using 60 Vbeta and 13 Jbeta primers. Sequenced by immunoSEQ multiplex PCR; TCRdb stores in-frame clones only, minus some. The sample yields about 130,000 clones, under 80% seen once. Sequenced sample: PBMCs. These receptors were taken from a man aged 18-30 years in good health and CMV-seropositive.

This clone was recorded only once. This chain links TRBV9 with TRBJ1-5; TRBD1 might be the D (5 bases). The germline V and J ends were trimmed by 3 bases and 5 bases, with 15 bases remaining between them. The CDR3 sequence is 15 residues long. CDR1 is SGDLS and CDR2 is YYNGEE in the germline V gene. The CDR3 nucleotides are TGTGCCAGCAGCGCAGGGTCTTTTAGGGATCAGCCCCAGCATTTT. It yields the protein CASSAGSFRDQPQHF.

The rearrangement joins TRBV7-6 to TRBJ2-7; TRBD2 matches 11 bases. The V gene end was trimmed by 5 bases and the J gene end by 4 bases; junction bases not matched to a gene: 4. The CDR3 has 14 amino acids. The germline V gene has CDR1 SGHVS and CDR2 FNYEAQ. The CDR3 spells CASSPLAGGYEQYF. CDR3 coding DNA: TGTGCCAGCAGCCCTCTAGCGGGGGGATACGAGCAGTACTTC.

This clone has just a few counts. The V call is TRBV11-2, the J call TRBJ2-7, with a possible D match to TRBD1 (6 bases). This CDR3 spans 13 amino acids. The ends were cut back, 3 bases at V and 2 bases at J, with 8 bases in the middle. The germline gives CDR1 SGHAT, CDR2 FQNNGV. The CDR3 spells CASSFRGTYEQYF. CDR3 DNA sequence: TGTGCCAGCAGCTTCAGGGGAACCTACGAGCAGTACTTC. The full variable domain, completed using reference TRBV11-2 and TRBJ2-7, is EAGVAQSPRYKIIEKRQSVAFWCNPISGHATLYWYQQILGQGPKLLIQFQNNGVVDDSQLPKDRFSAERLKGVDSTLKIQPAKLEDSAVYLCASSFRGTYEQYFGPGTRLTVT.

CDR3 DNA sequence: TGCAGCACCTCCCCGGCGGGGGGGGAGACCCAGTACTTC. It encodes CSTSPAGGETQYF. The chain couples TRBV29-1 to TRBJ2-5, with 9 bases identical to TRBD2. There are 13 residues in the CDR3. Per germline, CDR1 SQVTM and CDR2 ANQGSEA. Trimming removed 8 bases from V and 5 bases from J; junction bases left unmatched: 9.

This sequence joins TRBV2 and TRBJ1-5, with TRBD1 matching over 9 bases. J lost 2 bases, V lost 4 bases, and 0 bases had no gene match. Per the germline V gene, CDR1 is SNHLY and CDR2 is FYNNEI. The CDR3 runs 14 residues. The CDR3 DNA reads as TGTGCCAGCAGTGGGACAGGGGGCAATCAGCCCCAGCATTTT. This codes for CASSGTGGNQPQHF.

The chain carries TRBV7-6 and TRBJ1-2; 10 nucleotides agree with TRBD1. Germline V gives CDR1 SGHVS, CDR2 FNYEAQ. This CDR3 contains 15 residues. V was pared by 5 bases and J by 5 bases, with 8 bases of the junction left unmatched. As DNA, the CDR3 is TGTGCCAGCAGCCCATACCCGGGACAGGGGTATGGCTACACCTTC. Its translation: CASSPYPGQGYGYTF.

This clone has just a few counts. The CDR3 sequence is CASSFGGGTDTQYF. Here the CDR3 DNA reads TGTGCCAGCAGCTTTGGGGGGGGAACAGATACGCAGTATTTT. This chain links TRBV5-6 with TRBJ2-3; 7 bases match TRBD2. Germline assignment: CDR1 SGHDT and CDR2 YYEEEE. The CDR3 is made up of 14 amino acids. V shed 2 bases and J 3 bases; nucleotides not matched to a gene: 3. Using reference TRBV5-6 and TRBJ2-3 for the parts outside the CDR3, the full variable domain is DAGVTQSPTHLIKTRGQQVTLRCSPKSGHDTVSWYQQALGQGPQFIFQYYEEEERQRGNFPDRFSGHQFPNYSSELNVNALLLGDSALYLCASSFGGGTDTQYFGPGTRLTVL.

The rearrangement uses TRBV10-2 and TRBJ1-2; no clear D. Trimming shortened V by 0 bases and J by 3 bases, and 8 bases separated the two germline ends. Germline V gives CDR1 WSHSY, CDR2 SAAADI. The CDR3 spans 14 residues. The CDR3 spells CASSESVSHYGYTF. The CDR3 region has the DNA TGCGCCAGCAGTGAGTCGGTAAGCCACTATGGCTACACCTTC.

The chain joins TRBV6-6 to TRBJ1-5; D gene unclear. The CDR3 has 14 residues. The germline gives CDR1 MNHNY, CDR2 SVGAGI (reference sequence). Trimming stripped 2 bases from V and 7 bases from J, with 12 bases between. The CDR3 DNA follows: TGTGCCAGCAGTTACGCAGGCATCCACCAGCCCCAGCATTTT. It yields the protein CASSYAGIHQPQHF.

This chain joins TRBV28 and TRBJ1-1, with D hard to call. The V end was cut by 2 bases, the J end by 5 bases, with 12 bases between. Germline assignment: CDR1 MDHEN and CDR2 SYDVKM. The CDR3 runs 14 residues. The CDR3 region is CASSLGSTKTEAFF. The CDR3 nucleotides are TGTGCCAGCAGTTTAGGCAGTACCAAAACTGAAGCTTTCTTT.

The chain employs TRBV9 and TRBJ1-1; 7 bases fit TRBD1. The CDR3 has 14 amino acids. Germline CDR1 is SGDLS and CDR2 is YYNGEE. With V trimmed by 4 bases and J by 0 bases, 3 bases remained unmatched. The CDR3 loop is CASSQGQLNTEAFF. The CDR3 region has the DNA TGTGCCAGCAGCCAGGGACAGCTGAACACTGAAGCTTTCTTT.

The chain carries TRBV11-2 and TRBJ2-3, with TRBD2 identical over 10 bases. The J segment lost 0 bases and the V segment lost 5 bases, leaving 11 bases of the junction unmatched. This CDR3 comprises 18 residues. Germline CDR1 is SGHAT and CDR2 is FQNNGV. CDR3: CASSRGRRTSGSTDTQYF. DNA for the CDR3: TGTGCCAGCAGCCGAGGGCGGAGGACTAGCGGAAGCACAGATACGCAGTATTTT.

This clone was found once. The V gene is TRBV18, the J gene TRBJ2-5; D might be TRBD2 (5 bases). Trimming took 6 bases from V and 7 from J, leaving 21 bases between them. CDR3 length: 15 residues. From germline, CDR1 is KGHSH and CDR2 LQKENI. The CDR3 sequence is CASSPLPEEIRTQYF. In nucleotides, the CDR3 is TGTGCCAGCTCCCCCCTACCGGAGGAAATAAGGACCCAGTACTTC. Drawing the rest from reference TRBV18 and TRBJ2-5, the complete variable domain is NAGVMQNPRHLVRRRGQEARLRCSPMKGHSHVYWYRQLPEEGLKFMVYLQKENIIDESGMPKERFSAEFPKEGPSILRIQQVVRGDSAAYFCASSPLPEEIRTQYFGPGTRLLVL.

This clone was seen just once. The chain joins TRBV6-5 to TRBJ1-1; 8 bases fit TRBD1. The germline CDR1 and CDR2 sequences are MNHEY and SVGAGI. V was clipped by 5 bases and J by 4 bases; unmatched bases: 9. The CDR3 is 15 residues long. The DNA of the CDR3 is TGTGCCAGCAGTACCAGGACAGGGAGGGGCACTGAAGCTTTCTTT. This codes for CASSTRTGRGTEAFF.

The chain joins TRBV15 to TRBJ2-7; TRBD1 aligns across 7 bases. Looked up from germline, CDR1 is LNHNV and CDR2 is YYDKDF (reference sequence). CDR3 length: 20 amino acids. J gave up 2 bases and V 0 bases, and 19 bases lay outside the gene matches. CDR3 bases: TGTGCCACCAGCAGAGATGTACTAAGGGGACCCCGGGACAGAGCCTACGAGCAGTACTTC. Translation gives CATSRDVLRGPRDRAYEQYF.

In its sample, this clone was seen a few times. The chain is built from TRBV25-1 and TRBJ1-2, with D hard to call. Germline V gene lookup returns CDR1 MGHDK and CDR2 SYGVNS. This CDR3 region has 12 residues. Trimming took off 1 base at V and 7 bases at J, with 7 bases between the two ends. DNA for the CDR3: TGTGCCAGCAGTGAATTTTCCGGTGGCTACACCTTC. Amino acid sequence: CASSEFSGGYTF.

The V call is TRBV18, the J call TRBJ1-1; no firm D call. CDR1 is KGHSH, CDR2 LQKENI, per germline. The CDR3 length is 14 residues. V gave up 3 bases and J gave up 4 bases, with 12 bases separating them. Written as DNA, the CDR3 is TGTGCCAGCTCACCGTATCAGGAGGGCACTGAAGCTTTCTTT. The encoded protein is CASSPYQEGTEAFF.

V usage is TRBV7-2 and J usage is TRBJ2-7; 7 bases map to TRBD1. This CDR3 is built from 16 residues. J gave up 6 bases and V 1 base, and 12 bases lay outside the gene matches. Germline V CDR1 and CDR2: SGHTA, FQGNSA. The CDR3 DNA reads TGTGCCAGCAGCTTAGTTCTCCCCGGGACAGAGGGCGAGCAGTACTTC. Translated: CASSLVLPGTEGEQYF.

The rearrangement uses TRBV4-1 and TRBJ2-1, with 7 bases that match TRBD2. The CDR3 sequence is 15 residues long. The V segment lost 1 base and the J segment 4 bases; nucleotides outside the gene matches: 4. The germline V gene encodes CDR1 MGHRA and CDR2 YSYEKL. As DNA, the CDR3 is TGCGCCAGCAGCCAAGGGCTAGCGGCTTACAATGAGCAGTTCTTC. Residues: CASSQGLAAYNEQFF.

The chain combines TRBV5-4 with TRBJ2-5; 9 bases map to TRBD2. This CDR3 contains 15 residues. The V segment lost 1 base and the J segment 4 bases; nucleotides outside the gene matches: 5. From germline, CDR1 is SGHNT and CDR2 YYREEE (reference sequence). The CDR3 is CASSLKVAGAETQYF. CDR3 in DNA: TGTGCCAGCAGCTTGAAGGTAGCGGGAGCAGAGACCCAGTACTTC.

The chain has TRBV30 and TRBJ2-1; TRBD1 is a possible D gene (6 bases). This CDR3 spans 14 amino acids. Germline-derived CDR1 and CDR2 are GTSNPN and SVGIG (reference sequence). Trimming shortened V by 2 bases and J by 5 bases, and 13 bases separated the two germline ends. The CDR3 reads CAWSISGAHNEQFF. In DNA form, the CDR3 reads TGTGCCTGGAGTATCTCAGGGGCCCACAATGAGCAGTTCTTC.

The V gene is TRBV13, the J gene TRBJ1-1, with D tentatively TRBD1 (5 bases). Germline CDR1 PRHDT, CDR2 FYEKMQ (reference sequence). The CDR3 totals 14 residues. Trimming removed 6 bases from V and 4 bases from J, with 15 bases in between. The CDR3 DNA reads TGTGCCAGCAGAACCGGTGGGGGGGGCACTGAAGCTTTCTTT. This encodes CASRTGGGGTEAFF.

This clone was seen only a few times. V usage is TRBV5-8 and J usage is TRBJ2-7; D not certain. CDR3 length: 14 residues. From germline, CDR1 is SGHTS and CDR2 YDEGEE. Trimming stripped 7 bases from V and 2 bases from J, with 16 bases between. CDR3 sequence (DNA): TGTGCCAGCGCCCCGGAGTTCCGTACCTACGAGCAGTACTTC. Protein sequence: CASAPEFRTYEQYF.

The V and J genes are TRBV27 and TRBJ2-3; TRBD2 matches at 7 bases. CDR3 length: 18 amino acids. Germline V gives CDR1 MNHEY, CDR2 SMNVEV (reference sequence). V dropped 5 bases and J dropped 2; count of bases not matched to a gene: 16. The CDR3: CASSPPTRWAGDTDTQYF. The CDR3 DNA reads TGTGCCAGCAGTCCACCCACCCGATGGGCGGGAGACACAGATACGCAGTATTTT.

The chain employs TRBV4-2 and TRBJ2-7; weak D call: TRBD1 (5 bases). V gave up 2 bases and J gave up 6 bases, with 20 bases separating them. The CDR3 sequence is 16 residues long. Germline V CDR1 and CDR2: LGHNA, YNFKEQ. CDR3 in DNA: TGTGCCAGCAGCCAAAACGCGGACAACTTCTATCCCGAGCAGTACTTC. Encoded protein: CASSQNADNFYPEQYF.

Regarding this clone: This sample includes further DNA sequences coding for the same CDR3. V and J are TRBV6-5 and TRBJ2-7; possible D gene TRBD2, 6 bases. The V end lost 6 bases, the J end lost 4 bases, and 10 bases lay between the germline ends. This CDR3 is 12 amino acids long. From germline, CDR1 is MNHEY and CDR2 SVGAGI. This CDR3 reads CASSLRGYEQYF. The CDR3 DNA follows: TGTGCCAGCAGCCTCCGGGGGTACGAGCAGTACTTC.

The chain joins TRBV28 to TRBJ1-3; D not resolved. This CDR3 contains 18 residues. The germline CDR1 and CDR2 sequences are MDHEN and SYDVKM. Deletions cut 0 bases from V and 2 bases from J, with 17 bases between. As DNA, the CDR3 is TGTGCCAGCAGTTTATGGGATAGGCGAGGGTCACCTGGAAACACCATATATTTT. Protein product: CASSLWDRRGSPGNTIYF.

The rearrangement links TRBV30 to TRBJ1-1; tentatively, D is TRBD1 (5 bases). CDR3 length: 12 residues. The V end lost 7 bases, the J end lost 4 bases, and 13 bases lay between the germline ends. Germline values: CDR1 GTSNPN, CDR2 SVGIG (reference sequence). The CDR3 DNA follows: TGTGCCTTTGGTGGGGGGGGCACTGAAGCTTTCTTT. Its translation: CAFGGGGTEAFF.

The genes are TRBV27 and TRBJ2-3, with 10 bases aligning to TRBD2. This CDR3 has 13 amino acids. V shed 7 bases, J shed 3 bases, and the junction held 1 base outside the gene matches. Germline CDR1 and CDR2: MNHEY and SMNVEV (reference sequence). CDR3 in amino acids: CASTGLATDTQYF. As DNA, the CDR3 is TGTGCCAGCACGGGACTAGCGACAGATACGCAGTATTTT.

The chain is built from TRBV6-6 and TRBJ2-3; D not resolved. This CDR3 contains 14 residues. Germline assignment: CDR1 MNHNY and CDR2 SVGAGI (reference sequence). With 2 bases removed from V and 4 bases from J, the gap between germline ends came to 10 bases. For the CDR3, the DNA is TGTGCCAGCAGTTACGTATTAGCCGCAGATACGCAGTATTTT. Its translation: CASSYVLAADTQYF.

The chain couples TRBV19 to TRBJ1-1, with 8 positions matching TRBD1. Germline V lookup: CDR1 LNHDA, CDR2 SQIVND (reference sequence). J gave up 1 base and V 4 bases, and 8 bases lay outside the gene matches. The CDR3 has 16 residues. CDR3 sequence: CASSRSTGGPNTEAFF. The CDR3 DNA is TGTGCCAGTAGTAGATCAACAGGGGGACCGAACACTGAAGCTTTCTTT.